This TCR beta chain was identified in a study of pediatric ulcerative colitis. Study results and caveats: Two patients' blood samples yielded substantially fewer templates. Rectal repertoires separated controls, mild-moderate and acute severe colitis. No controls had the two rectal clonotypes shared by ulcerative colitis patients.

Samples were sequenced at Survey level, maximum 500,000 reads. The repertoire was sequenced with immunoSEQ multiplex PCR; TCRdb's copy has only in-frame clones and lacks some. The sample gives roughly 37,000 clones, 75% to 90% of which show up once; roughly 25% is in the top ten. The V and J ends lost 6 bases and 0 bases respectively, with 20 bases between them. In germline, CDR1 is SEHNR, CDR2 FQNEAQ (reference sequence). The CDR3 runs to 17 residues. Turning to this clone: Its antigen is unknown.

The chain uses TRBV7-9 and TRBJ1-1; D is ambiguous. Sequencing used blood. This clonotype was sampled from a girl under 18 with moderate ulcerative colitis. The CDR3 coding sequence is TGTGCCAGCAGTCAATTGACCGGACGACACTTGAACACTGAAGCTTTCTTT. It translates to CASSQLTGRHLNTEAFF.